This T cell receptor (beta chain) is from a study of CD8 T cells in ankylosing spondylitis (dated by TCRdb to the late 2010s). About the investigation overall: The study set out to find disease-linked TCR variants by profiling T cell receptor beta repertoires in ankylosing spondylitis patients and healthy donors. The whole study cohort included 108 healthy donors and 20 to 30 ankylosing spondylitis patients. Peripheral blood samples were taken, and synovial fluid was additionally collected from ankylosing spondylitis patients.

The sequencer was an Illumina HiSeq 2500. Quantitative 5'-RACE with molecular barcodes was used to prepare TCR beta libraries. From the authors' description of their analysis: To identify disease-linked TCR variants, a new computational method was used, one built on a probabilistic model of VDJ rearrangement. TCRdb reprocessing: public reads trimmed at Q25 with fastp, clones called with MiXCR, in-frame beta chains kept. Merged by CDR3 protein, the rows form single entries marked with the most common genes and DNA. Here the V and J calls rest on TCRdb's processing, not on the authors' analysis. Recorded for this sample are around 210,000 distinct CDR3 sequences; 8% to 10% of them occurred a single time. The ten largest clonotypes hold around 4.4% of the sample. This clonotype was recorded at least ten times. What this receptor recognizes is not known. No much larger clone is present one base from it, and per-base qualities are unavailable.

General findings and caveats noted by the study authors: A TCR beta motif of about 8 highly homologous amino acid variants appeared characteristic of blood from ankylosing spondylitis patients. A CD8+ phenotype was shown by the disease-linked clones, which were found at relatively low frequencies in peripheral blood. Significant enrichment of the disease-linked clones was reported in matched synovial fluid samples from ankylosing spondylitis patients. Some motif variants were previously reported in synovial fluid and blood of reactive arthritis patients, suggesting common disease-initiation mechanisms.

Per the germline V gene, SGHRS is the CDR1 and YFSETQ is the CDR2. From the cysteine through the phenylalanine, the CDR3 covers 14 amino acids. The read is trimmed to its CDR3 DNA, 42 bases read in frame from base 1. V loses 4 bases, J loses 4 bases, and the germline ends lie 13 bases apart. Sequenced: blood, either unsorted or a sorted T cell fraction (not recorded which). The chain is made from TRBV5-1 and TRBJ2-3, with a tentative D call of TRBD1 or TRBD2, each matching 6 bases. This receptor was taken from a female donor with ankylosing spondylitis or in good health (not recorded which). Here the CDR3 is given as CASSPGAASDTQYF. Read as DNA, the sequence is TGCGCCAGCAGCCCGGGGGCGGCCTCAGATACGCAGTATTTT.